A single sample is the source of the 32 T cell receptor beta chains below, sequenced in a study of T cells in Graves' hyperthyroidism and ophthalmopathy. Amplified TCR beta CDR3 regions derived from RNA transcripts. HTBI primers were used for first-round RT-PCR of the TCR CDR3. TCRdb reanalysed the multiplex PCR reads using MiXCR and keeps one entry per CDR3 protein. The top ten clones hold roughly 4.5% of a sample with approximately 600,000 distinct CDR3 sequences, roughly 14% of them seen once. Source material: blood. Every receptor here comes from a woman aged 40 to 55 with Graves' ophthalmopathy.

This clonotype appeared a single time. A much larger clone lies a single base off, so this may be a read error. The rearrangement links TRBV6-2 or TRBV6-3 to TRBJ2-4; TRBD2 matches 8 bases. With 4 bases clipped from V and 1 base from J, the junction kept 21 bases outside the gene matches. Germline V gene lookup returns CDR1 MNHEY and CDR2 SVGEGT. The length of the CDR3 is 21 residues. CDR3 in amino acids: CASSSLGVRLARGRAKNIQYF. In nucleotides, the CDR3 is TGTGCCAGCAGTTCTCTGGGGGTCCGACTAGCGAGAGGCCGGGCCAAAAACATTCAGTACTTC.

This clonotype was counted a few times. The V and J genes are TRBV6-1 and TRBJ1-3; D call uncertain. The CDR3 has 14 amino acids. V lost 2 bases and J 3 bases, leaving 8 bases between the germline ends. The germline V gene has CDR1 MNHNS and CDR2 SASEGT. The CDR3 here is CASSELSVGNTIYF. The CDR3 DNA follows: TGTGCCAGCAGTGAATTGTCAGTTGGAAACACCATATATTTT.

This clonotype was detected only a few times. V is TRBV6-1 and J is TRBJ2-7, with 9 bases lining up with TRBD2. There are 12 residues in the CDR3. Per germline, CDR1 MNHNS and CDR2 SASEGT. V lost 10 bases and J lost 4; bases outside the gene matches: 5. The CDR3 nucleotides are TGTGCCACTAGACTAGCGGATTACGAGCAGTACTTC. Translation gives CATRLADYEQYF.

The V call is TRBV6-1, the J call TRBJ1-1; TRBD1 might be the D (6 bases). Germline V gene lookup returns CDR1 MNHNS and CDR2 SASEGT. The CDR3 is 15 amino acids. Trimming pared 4 bases from V and 3 bases from J, leaving 15 bases between. CDR3 bases: TGTGCCAGCAGTGTTGTTCGGGGGCCCCACACTGAAGCTTTCTTT. This translates into CASSVVRGPHTEAFF.

In this sample, this clonotype turned up many times. The chain joins TRBV6-2 or TRBV6-3 to TRBJ1-1; D is ambiguous. Germline CDR1 MNHEY, CDR2 SVGEGT. This CDR3 contains 11 residues. Deletions cut 5 bases from V and 6 bases from J, with 7 bases between. The chain's CDR3 is CASSIDSEAFF. The CDR3 DNA follows: TGTGCCAGCAGTATAGACTCTGAAGCTTTCTTT.

This clonotype was seen many times. J is TRBJ2-2 and V is TRBV6-2 or TRBV6-3, with 8 bases lining up with TRBD1. CDR1 is MNHEY, CDR2 SVGEGT, per germline. This CDR3 region has 15 residues. V lost 0 bases, J lost 4 bases, and 1 base stayed unmatched. The CDR3: CASSYSDRATGELFF. The CDR3 nucleotides read TGTGCCAGCAGTTACTCGGACAGGGCCACCGGGGAGCTGTTTTTT.

This clonotype was counted many times. V is TRBV19 and J is TRBJ2-6, with 7 bases lining up with TRBD1. Germline CDR1 is LNHDA and CDR2 is SQIVND (reference sequence). Trimming took 4 bases from V and 4 from J; bases not matched to a gene: 4. This CDR3 region has 15 residues. The CDR3 nucleotides read TGTGCCAGTAGTACCGGACAGGCCGGGGCCAACGTCCTGACTTTC. Encoded protein: CASSTGQAGANVLTF.

This clonotype showed up just a few times. The V gene is TRBV11-2, the J gene TRBJ1-2, with D tentatively TRBD1 (5 bases). V lost 1 base and J 7 bases, leaving 13 bases between the germline ends. CDR1 and CDR2 (germline): SGHAT, FQNNGV. The CDR3 extends over 14 amino acids. The CDR3 loop is CASSLVLGEVGYTF. In DNA form, the CDR3 reads TGTGCCAGCAGCTTAGTTCTGGGGGAGGTTGGCTACACCTTC.

This clonotype was counted at least ten times. This chain links TRBV27 with TRBJ2-7; a possible D gene is TRBD1 (6 bases). In germline, CDR1 is MNHEY, CDR2 SMNVEV (reference sequence). This CDR3 has 15 amino acids. Trimming took 7 bases from V and 2 from J, leaving 18 bases between them. CDR3: CASKVLGHQPYEQYF. The CDR3 DNA follows: TGTGCCAGCAAGGTGTTGGGACACCAACCCTACGAGCAGTACTTC.

This clonotype has at least ten counts. V and J are TRBV20-1 and TRBJ2-2, with D perhaps TRBD1 or TRBD2 (7 bases each). V shed 6 bases and J shed 0 bases, with 20 bases lying between them. The CDR3 sequence is 17 residues long. Per germline, CDR1 DFQATT and CDR2 SNEGSKA (reference sequence). The CDR3 spells CSARGGRTVANTGELFF. CDR3 nucleotide sequence: TGCAGTGCCAGGGGGGGCCGGACGGTAGCGAACACCGGGGAGCTGTTTTTT.

The sample holds a few counts of this clonotype. The chain employs TRBV6-1 and TRBJ2-3; TRBD2 agrees at 7 bases. The germline V gene has CDR1 MNHNS and CDR2 SASEGT. This CDR3 has 16 residues. J was trimmed by 6 bases and V by 2 bases; bases with no gene match: 11. The CDR3 nucleotides read TGTGCCAGCAGTGAATTGTGGGACTACTTATCGGATACGCAGTATTTT. It is translated as CASSELWDYLSDTQYF.

This clonotype was counted at least ten times. This chain connects TRBV30 to TRBJ1-1; 8 bases map to TRBD1. Trimming at V came to 5 bases and at J to 1 base, leaving 6 bases not matched to a gene. This CDR3 is 14 amino acids long. Germline CDR1 is GTSNPN and CDR2 is SVGIG (reference sequence). The CDR3 nucleotides read TGTGCCTGGGGGGCCGGGACAGGGAACACTGAAGCTTTCTTT. Amino acids: CAWGAGTGNTEAFF.

This clonotype was found many times. CDR3 DNA sequence: TGTGCCAGCAGGGGGACTAGCTCCGAGCAGTACTTC. It is translated as CASRGTSSEQYF. The rearrangement uses TRBV9 and TRBJ2-7; 9 bases match TRBD2. The CDR3 is 12 residues long. After removal of 5 bases from V and 6 bases from J, the junction contained 3 bases not matched to a gene. CDR1 and CDR2 from the germline V gene are SGDLS and YYNGEE.

This clonotype was picked up a small number of times. This sequence joins TRBV19 and TRBJ2-2; 7 positions match TRBD1. The junction had 7 bases not matched to a gene; V was cut back by 6 bases and J by 0 bases. The length of the CDR3 is 16 residues. Germline V lookup: CDR1 LNHDA, CDR2 SQIVND (reference sequence). CDR3 loop: CASSIRTGANTGELFF. CDR3 DNA: TGTGCCAGTAGCATACGGACAGGCGCGAACACCGGGGAGCTGTTTTTT. The entire variable domain, with the rest obtained from reference TRBV19 and TRBJ2-2, is as follows: DGGITQSPKYLFRKEGQNVTLSCEQNLNHDAMYWYRQDPGQGLRLIYYSQIVNDFQKGDIAEGYSVSREKKESFPLTVTSAQKNPTAFYLCASSIRTGANTGELFFGEGSRLTVL.

This clonotype was detected many times. This chain joins TRBV10-2 and TRBJ2-7; 8 positions agree with TRBD2. V shed 3 bases, J shed 3 bases, and the junction held 4 bases outside the gene matches. Germline assignment: CDR1 WSHSY and CDR2 SAAADI. CDR3 length equals 14 residues. The CDR3 region is CASSEGTSYYEQYF. The CDR3 DNA follows: TGCGCCAGCAGTGAAGGGACTAGTTACTACGAGCAGTACTTC.

This clonotype was counted many times. This rearrangement joins TRBV6-2 or TRBV6-3 to TRBJ2-7, with 8 bases matching TRBD1. CDR3 length: 18 residues. The germline CDR1 and CDR2 sequences are MNHEY and SVGEGT. Losses at the gene ends were 0 bases for V and 7 bases for J; bases not matched to a gene: 17. The CDR3 region is CASSYSAWVGQGRGEQYF. The CDR3 DNA sequence: TGTGCCAGCAGTTACTCGGCCTGGGTAGGACAGGGTCGTGGGGAGCAGTACTTC.

This clonotype was seen repeatedly, ten times or more. The V gene is TRBV11-2, the J gene TRBJ2-2; D gene unclear. Germline loops: CDR1 SGHAT, CDR2 FQNNGV. Trimming left V 5 bases short and J 0 bases short, with 13 bases between. The CDR3 runs to 16 residues. The DNA for the CDR3 is TGTGCCAGCAGCCCCCGTCAGCCTCCGAACACCGGGGAGCTGTTTTTT. Translated, it gives CASSPRQPPNTGELFF.

This clonotype occurred a few times. J is TRBJ1-3 and V is TRBV19; D call uncertain. The CDR3 is 11 amino acids. The germline V and J ends were trimmed by 4 bases and 8 bases, with 6 bases remaining between them. The germline V gene encodes CDR1 LNHDA and CDR2 SQIVND (reference sequence). CDR3 sequence: CASSTRDTIYF. CDR3 DNA sequence: TGTGCCAGTAGTACCCGGGACACCATATATTTT.

This clonotype was detected many times. This sequence joins TRBV2 and TRBJ1-3; D gene unclear. The CDR3 length is 12 residues. Looked up from germline, CDR1 is SNHLY and CDR2 is FYNNEI. V lost 2 bases to trimming and J lost 7 bases, with 6 bases between them. The chain's CDR3 is CASSERGNTIYF. The CDR3 DNA reads as TGTGCCAGCAGTGAACGAGGGAACACCATATATTTT. Filled out from reference TRBV2 and TRBJ1-3, the complete variable domain reads EPEVTQTPSHQVTQMGQEVILRCVPISNHLYFYWYRQILGQKVEFLVSFYNNEISEKSEIFDDQFSVERPDGSNFTLKIRSTKLEDSAMYFCASSERGNTIYFGEGSWLTVV.

V gene TRBV2 combines with J gene TRBJ2-6, with 7 positions matching TRBD1. The J segment lost 2 bases and the V segment lost 11 bases, leaving 6 bases of the junction unmatched. Per germline, CDR1 SNHLY and CDR2 FYNNEI. This CDR3 has 14 residues. CDR3 nucleotides: TGTGCCGGAGACAGGGTCGCTGGGGCCAACGTCCTGACTTTC. Encoded protein: CAGDRVAGANVLTF.

The genes are TRBV30 and TRBJ1-1; D gene uncertain. The CDR3 is made up of 11 amino acids. V dropped 7 bases and J dropped 5 bases, with 11 bases sitting between them. CDR1 is GTSNPN and CDR2 is SVGIG in the germline V gene (reference sequence). CDR3 amino acids: CAYQHYTEAFF. CDR3 sequence (DNA): TGTGCCTACCAGCATTATACTGAAGCTTTCTTT.

This clonotype was seen at least ten times. V is TRBV29-1 and J is TRBJ1-2; D may be TRBD1 (6 bases). V lost 7 bases to trimming and J lost 7 bases, with 16 bases between them. There are 12 residues in the CDR3. Germline CDR1 and CDR2: SQVTM and ANQGSEA. The CDR3, as DNA: TGCAGCGCGCAGGGAGGGGGTGGTGGCTACACCTTC. Amino acids: CSAQGGGGGYTF.

Many counts were recorded for this clonotype. This sequence joins TRBV12-3 or TRBV12-4 and TRBJ2-5, with 13 bases matching TRBD2. The CDR3 totals 15 residues. J gave up 5 bases and V 5 bases, and 5 bases lay outside the gene matches. Here the CDR3 DNA reads TGTGCCAGCAGTCCAACTAGCGGGAGGGGGGAGACCCAGTACTTC. Translating gives CASSPTSGRGETQYF.

Ten or more counts support this clonotype. This chain connects TRBV7-9 to TRBJ2-5; D possibly corresponds to TRBD1 (5 bases). V shed 1 base and J shed 5 bases, with 11 bases lying between them. The CDR3 spans 14 residues. Germline lookup yields CDR1 SEHNR and CDR2 FQNEAQ (reference sequence). For the CDR3, the DNA is TGTGCCAGCAGCTTAGGTGGGGCATCGGAGACCCAGTACTTC. Translating it yields CASSLGGASETQYF. Variable domain in full (rest from reference TRBV7-9 and TRBJ2-5): DTGVSQNPRHKITKRGQNVTFRCDPISEHNRLYWYRQTLGQGPEFLTYFQNEAQLEKSRLLSDRFSAERPKGSFSTLEIQRTEQGDSAMYLCASSLGGASETQYFGPGTRLLVL.

There are many counts of this clonotype. The rearrangement links TRBV6-5 to TRBJ2-7; a weak D match, TRBD2 (5 bases). Trimming removed 1 base at V and 6 bases at J, with 10 bases between. The V gene's germline CDR1 is MNHEY and CDR2 SVGAGI. This CDR3 is 13 amino acids long. CDR3 in DNA: TGTGCCAGCAGTTACTTTCTAGCAGGCGAGCAGTACTTC. Translating gives CASSYFLAGEQYF.

This clonotype came up many times. The rearrangement joins TRBV27 to TRBJ2-7, with 10 bases matching TRBD1. The CDR3 is 14 amino acids. Germline assignment: CDR1 MNHEY and CDR2 SMNVEV (reference sequence). The ends lost 3 bases at V and 3 bases at J; junction bases unmatched: 2. CDR3 in DNA: TGTGCCAGCAGTTTCGGGACAGGGGACTACGAGCAGTACTTC. It encodes CASSFGTGDYEQYF.

The chain couples TRBV12-3 or TRBV12-4 to TRBJ2-7; D is possibly TRBD1 or TRBD2 (5 bases each). V was shortened by 7 bases and J by 5 bases, with 18 bases between the two germline ends. The CDR3 is made up of 14 amino acids. In nucleotides, the CDR3 is TGTGCCAGCACCCACTTCCGGGACCGTAACGAGCAGTACTTC. Encoded protein: CASTHFRDRNEQYF.

V usage is TRBV29-1 and J usage is TRBJ2-7, with TRBD1 as a possible D gene (6 bases). CDR1 and CDR2 (germline): SQVTM, ANQGSEA. Trimming took 4 bases from V and 3 from J, leaving 13 bases between them. The CDR3 runs 13 residues. The CDR3 region is CSVAVGHSYEQYF. The CDR3 DNA sequence: TGCAGCGTTGCGGTGGGACACAGCTACGAGCAGTACTTC.

J is TRBJ2-7 and V is TRBV4-1; D not certain. V was shortened by 0 bases and J by 5 bases, with 8 bases between the two germline ends. Germline CDR1 is MGHRA and CDR2 is YSYEKL. CDR3 length: 13 residues. The CDR3 sequence is CASSQDRTDEQYF. DNA for the CDR3: TGCGCCAGCAGCCAAGATAGAACGGACGAGCAGTACTTC.

This clonotype was picked up many times. V and J are TRBV6-5 and TRBJ2-7, with 13 nucleotides matching TRBD2. The CDR3 covers 14 residues. Losses at the gene ends were 6 bases for V and 6 bases for J; bases not matched to a gene: 5. CDR1 is MNHEY, CDR2 SVGAGI, per germline. In nucleotides, the CDR3 is TGTGCCAGCAGCGCAACTAGCGGGAGGGCCGAGCAGTACTTC. Translation gives CASSATSGRAEQYF.

The chain is built from TRBV19 and TRBJ1-1, with D maybe TRBD1 (6 bases). The CDR3 runs to 13 residues. CDR1 is LNHDA and CDR2 is SQIVND in the germline V gene (reference sequence). Trimming removed 1 base at V and 7 bases at J, with 10 bases between. The CDR3 here is CASSIGGGLEAFF. For the CDR3, the DNA is TGTGCCAGTAGTATAGGTGGGGGGCTTGAAGCTTTCTTT.

The chain employs TRBV11-2 and TRBJ1-2; 8 positions agree with TRBD1. CDR3 length: 16 amino acids. Trimming cost V 0 bases and J 8 bases; bases outside gene matches: 11. CDR1 and CDR2 (germline): SGHAT, FQNNGV. In DNA, the CDR3 is TGTGCCAGCAGCTTAGAAATTTTGCAGGGGGCTAGAGGCTACACCTTC. This codes for CASSLEILQGARGYTF.